The rows below give T cell receptor beta chains drawn from one sample of a study of cytomegalovirus exposure and HLA in healthy donors. Using immunoSEQ multiplex PCR, the repertoire was profiled, and TCRdb retains in-frame clones only, with some absent. The sample holds 65,000 to 90,000 clones; approximately 95% are singletons and the top ten take 3.3%. Sequenced sample: PBMCs. These receptors were taken from a man aged 18 to 30 in good health and CMV-seronegative. CDR3s include the opening cysteine and the closing phenylalanine or tryptophan. The D gene is left open where the match is weak. Some rows have no size entry. The others give once, few or many, or a class for an expanded clone.

13	TRBD2	TRBV4-2	-	TRBJ2-1	CASSQLAGPEQFF	TGTGCCAGCAGCCAACTAGCGGGCCCCGAGCAGTTCTTC
12	-	TRBV29-1	-	TRBJ1-1	CSTRGGNTEAFF	TGCAGCACAAGAGGGGGGAACACTGAAGCTTTCTTT
10	-	TRBV5-6	-	TRBJ2-1	CASIGDEQFF	TGTGCCAGCATCGGTGATGAGCAGTTCTTC
12	TRBD1	TRBV5-1	-	TRBJ1-1	CASSYTGTGAFF	TGCGCCAGCAGCTATACCGGGACAGGAGCTTTCTTT
13	TRBD1	TRBV5-1	-	TRBJ1-2	CASSPGQGELGSF	TGCGCCAGCAGCCCAGGACAGGGAGAACTCGGGAGCTTC
16	-	TRBV7-3	-	TRBJ2-3	CASSLGGETITDTQYF	TGTGCCAGCAGCCTCGGCGGGGAGACAATCACAGATACGCAGTATTTT
14	-	TRBV7-8	-	TRBJ2-7	CASSLAPPGYEQYF	TGTGCCAGCAGCTTAGCCCCGCCCGGTTACGAGCAGTACTTC
14	-	TRBV27	-	TRBJ1-2	CASSLSASDYGYTF	TGTGCCAGCAGTTTATCGGCATCAGACTATGGCTACACCTTC
17	TRBD1	TRBV19	-	TRBJ1-1	CASSLRDRGRSRTEAFF	TGTGCCAGTAGTCTCCGGGACAGGGGTCGATCGCGCACTGAAGCTTTCTTT
13	-	TRBV7-9	once	TRBJ1-2	CASSLASGEGYTF	TGTGCCAGCAGCTTAGCCTCCGGGGAAGGCTACACCTTC
13	-	TRBV25-1	-	TRBJ1-1	CASSRPGGVLAFF	TGTGCCAGCAGTAGACCGGGGGGAGTTTTAGCTTTCTTT
15	-	TRBV5-1	once	TRBJ1-5	CASPKYDRSNQPQHF	TGCGCCAGCCCCAAATACGACAGGAGCAATCAGCCCCAGCATTTT
13	-	TRBV28	-	TRBJ1-5	CASSDTFNQPQHF	TGTGCCAGCAGTGACACGTTCAATCAGCCCCAGCATTTT
15	-	TRBV9	-	TRBJ2-5	CASSPRRTAQETQYF	TGTGCCAGCAGCCCTAGAAGGACAGCACAAGAGACCCAGTACTTC
13	TRBD1	TRBV30	-	TRBJ2-7	CAWDGTGLGEQYF	TGTGCCTGGGATGGGACAGGGTTGGGAGAGCAGTACTTC
17	TRBD2	TRBV30	-	TRBJ2-5	CAWSVGLAGAKGETQYF	TGTGCCTGGAGTGTGGGACTAGCGGGGGCTAAGGGTGAGACCCAGTACTTC
16	TRBD2	TRBV5-1	-	TRBJ2-1	CASSLTLAGGYNEQFF	TGCGCCAGCAGCTTGACCCTAGCGGGGGGCTACAATGAGCAGTTCTTC
17	TRBD2	TRBV6-4	-	TRBJ2-7	CASRYRLAGGPSYEQYF	TGTGCCAGCAGATATAGACTAGCGGGGGGACCTTCCTACGAGCAGTACTTC
13	-	TRBV15	-	TRBJ1-1	CATSRTANTEAFF	TGTGCCACCAGCAGGACAGCCAACACTGAAGCTTTCTTT
14	TRBD2	TRBV13	-	TRBJ2-5	CASSISGGQETQYF	TGTGCCAGCAGCATCAGCGGGGGCCAAGAGACCCAGTACTTC
15	TRBD1	TRBV6-6	-	TRBJ2-5	CASTLSRTGGETQYF	TGTGCCAGCACCCTGAGCCGGACAGGGGGAGAGACCCAGTACTTC
15	TRBD1	TRBV2	-	TRBJ2-3	CATLLLDRPRDTQYF	TGTGCCACCCTGCTACTGGACAGGCCCCGAGATACGCAGTATTTT
14	TRBD2	TRBV9	-	TRBJ2-7	CASSGGGGAYEQYF	TGTGCCAGCAGCGGCGGCGGGGGGGCCTACGAGCAGTACTTC
15	-	TRBV19	-	TRBJ1-2	CASSIDSGGKDGYTF	TGTGCCAGTAGTATAGATTCGGGAGGAAAGGATGGCTACACCTTC
17	-	TRBV4-1	-	TRBJ1-1	CASSHQPTGGLNTEAFF	TGCGCCAGCAGCCACCAACCGACGGGGGGGCTCAACACTGAAGCTTTCTTT
17	-	TRBV9	-	TRBJ1-2	CASSARTRGAPHTGYTF	TGTGCCAGCAGCGCCCGCACCCGGGGGGCCCCTCATACCGGCTACACCTTC
14	-	TRBV27	-	TRBJ1-2	CASSLSAANYGYTF	TGTGCCAGCAGTTTATCGGCAGCTAACTATGGCTACACCTTC
15	TRBD1	TRBV27	once	TRBJ2-7	CASSFTSGTGYEQYF	TGTGCCAGCAGTTTCACCTCCGGGACAGGCTACGAGCAGTACTTC
15	-	TRBV18	-	TRBJ1-2	CASSLQVGANYGYTF	TGTGCCAGCTCATTACAGGTTGGGGCTAACTATGGCTACACCTTC
15	-	TRBV6-5	-	TRBJ1-1	CASSPSPGGVTEAFF	TGTGCCAGCAGCCCATCCCCTGGAGGTGTCACTGAAGCTTTCTTT
14	-	TRBV6-5	-	TRBJ1-1	CASTGGARNTEAFF	TGTGCCAGCACGGGGGGCGCCCGGAACACTGAAGCTTTCTTT
18	TRBD1	TRBV9	-	TRBJ2-7	CASSVEVGDSGLFYEQYF	TGTGCCAGCAGCGTAGAAGTAGGGGACAGTGGGCTATTCTACGAGCAGTACTTC
16	TRBD1	TRBV27	-	TRBJ1-3	CASSSQQGAGGNTIYF	TGTGCCAGCAGTTCTCAACAGGGGGCAGGCGGAAACACCATATATTTT
13	-	TRBV27	once	TRBJ1-5	CASAGNSNQPQHF	TGTGCCAGCGCAGGGAATAGCAATCAGCCCCAGCATTTT
16	TRBD1	TRBV4-1	-	TRBJ1-2	CASSQGRDRGPYGYTF	TGCGCCAGCAGCCAAGGCCGGGACAGGGGTCCCTATGGCTACACCTTC
13	-	TRBV23-1	-	TRBJ1-1	CASIEALLPEAFF	TGCGCCAGCATAGAGGCCCTATTGCCTGAAGCTTTCTTT
13	TRBD2	TRBV6-5	-	TRBJ2-3	CASSPPGGYTQYF	TGTGCCAGCAGTCCCCCGGGGGGTTATACGCAGTATTTT
14	TRBD1	TRBV28	-	TRBJ2-3	CASRDRGGTDTQYF	TGTGCCAGTAGGGACAGGGGGGGCACAGATACGCAGTATTTT
17	TRBD1	TRBV28	-	TRBJ1-5	CASSPGTASYSNQPQHF	TGTGCCAGCAGCCCCGGGACAGCTAGTTATAGCAATCAGCCCCAGCATTTT
15	TRBD1	TRBV29-1	-	TRBJ2-3	CSVDSWDRESDTQYF	TGCAGCGTTGATAGTTGGGACAGGGAGTCAGATACGCAGTATTTT
17	-	TRBV15	-	TRBJ1-6	CATSIGGNTLLNSPLHF	TGTGCCACCAGCATAGGGGGAAACACCTTACTAAATTCACCCCTCCACTTT
15	TRBD2	TRBV6-1	-	TRBJ2-7	CASTLGTSGAYEQYF	TGTGCCAGCACCCTCGGGACTAGCGGCGCCTACGAGCAGTACTTC
14	-	TRBV2	-	TRBJ2-7	CASSEANRAYEQYF	TGTGCCAGCAGTGAAGCGAACAGGGCTTACGAGCAGTACTTC
16	TRBD2	TRBV2	-	TRBJ2-5	CASQLAGTSFQETQYF	TGTGCCAGTCAACTAGCGGGGACCTCATTCCAAGAGACCCAGTACTTC
14	TRBD2	TRBV10-3	-	TRBJ2-3	CAIMPTSGADTQYF	TGTGCCATCATGCCGACTAGCGGGGCAGATACGCAGTATTTT
15	-	TRBV5-6	-	TRBJ1-2	CASSLSLTAQYGYTF	TGTGCCAGCAGCTTGTCCCTGACAGCACAGTATGGCTACACCTTC
17	-	TRBV27	-	TRBJ1-2	CASSLSWTATSNYGYTF	TGTGCCAGCAGTTTATCGTGGACAGCTACTTCTAACTATGGCTACACCTTC
14	TRBD1	TRBV19	-	TRBJ1-2	CASSARQGANGYTF	TGTGCCAGTAGTGCAAGACAGGGAGCAAATGGCTACACCTTC
14	-	TRBV28	-	TRBJ1-1	CASTYRQTNTEAFF	TGTGCCAGCACCTACAGGCAGACGAACACTGAAGCTTTCTTT
15	TRBD2	TRBV15	-	TRBJ2-7	CATSRDLAGVDEQYF	TGTGCCACCAGCAGAGATCTAGCGGGGGTTGACGAGCAGTACTTC
13	-	TRBV27	-	TRBJ2-2	CATETGNTGELFF	TGTGCCACCGAGACGGGGAACACCGGGGAGCTGTTTTTT
15	TRBD1	TRBV29-1	-	TRBJ1-2	CSGWTGEAGAGGYTF	TGCAGCGGATGGACAGGAGAGGCAGGGGCCGGTGGCTACACCTTC
15	-	TRBV5-4	-	TRBJ1-1	CASSTREGFVTEAFF	TGTGCCAGCAGCACACGGGAAGGGTTCGTTACTGAAGCTTTCTTT
13	TRBD1	TRBV7-8	-	TRBJ2-7	CASSVGQLYEQYF	TGTGCCAGCAGCGTGGGACAGCTCTACGAGCAGTACTTC
14	-	TRBV7-2	-	TRBJ1-1	CASSSNNVNTEAFF	TGTGCCAGCAGCTCAAACAACGTGAACACTGAAGCTTTCTTT
14	-	TRBV30	-	TRBJ1-2	CAWRISRNIGGYTF	TGTGCCTGGAGGATTAGTAGAAATATCGGGGGCTACACCTTC